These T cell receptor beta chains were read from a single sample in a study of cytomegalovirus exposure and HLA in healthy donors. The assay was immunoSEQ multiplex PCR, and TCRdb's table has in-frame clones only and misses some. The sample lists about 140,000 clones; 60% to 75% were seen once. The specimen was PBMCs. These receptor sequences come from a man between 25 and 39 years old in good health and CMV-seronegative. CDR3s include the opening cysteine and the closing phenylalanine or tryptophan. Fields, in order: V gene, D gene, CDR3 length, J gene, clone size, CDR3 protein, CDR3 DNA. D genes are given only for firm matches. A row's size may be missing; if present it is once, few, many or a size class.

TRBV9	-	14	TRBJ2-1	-	CASSVTGGLSEQFF	TGTGCCAGCAGCGTGACGGGGGGCCTATCGGAGCAGTTCTTC
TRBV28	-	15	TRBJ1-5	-	CASSRTDEGDQPQHF	TGTGCCAGCAGCAGGACAGACGAGGGGGATCAGCCCCAGCATTTT
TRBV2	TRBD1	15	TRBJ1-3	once	CAWITGGWSGNTIYF	TGTGCCTGGATCACAGGGGGCTGGTCTGGAAACACCATATATTTT
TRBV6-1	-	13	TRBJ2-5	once	CASRDRGWETQYF	TGTGCCAGCAGGGACCGAGGGTGGGAGACCCAGTACTTC
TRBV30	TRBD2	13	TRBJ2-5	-	CAWTGGYQETQYF	TGTGCCTGGACGGGGGGTTACCAAGAGACCCAGTACTTC
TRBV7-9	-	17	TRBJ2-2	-	CASSDNPRDIYTGELFF	TGTGCCAGCAGCGATAACCCCAGGGACATCTACACCGGGGAGCTGTTTTTT
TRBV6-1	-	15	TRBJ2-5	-	CASSDGRGTQETQYF	TGTGCCAGCAGTGACGGGCGCGGGACGCAAGAGACCCAGTACTTC
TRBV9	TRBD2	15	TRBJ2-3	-	CASSTLAGGTDTQYF	TGTGCCAGCAGCACCCTAGCGGGAGGAACCGATACGCAGTATTTT
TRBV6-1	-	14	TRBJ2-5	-	CASSDPGLGETQYF	TGTGCCAGCAGTGACCCGGGGTTGGGGGAGACCCAGTACTTC
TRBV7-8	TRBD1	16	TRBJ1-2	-	CASSPGTGHSNYGYTF	TGTGCCAGCAGCCCGGGGACAGGCCACTCTAACTATGGCTACACCTTC
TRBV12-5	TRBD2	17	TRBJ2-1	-	CASGSVRSGGEYNEQFF	TGTGCTAGTGGTTCCGTGAGGAGCGGGGGGGAATACAATGAGCAGTTCTTC
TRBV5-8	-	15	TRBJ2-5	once	CASSPGQGGEETQYF	TGTGCCAGCAGCCCCGGACAGGGAGGGGAAGAGACCCAGTACTTC
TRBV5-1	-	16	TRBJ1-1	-	CASSLYIGGPNTEAFF	TGCGCCAGCAGCTTGTATATCGGGGGACCGAACACTGAAGCTTTCTTT
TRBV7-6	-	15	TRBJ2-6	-	CASSLANPGANGLTF	TGTGCCAGCAGCTTAGCGAACCCTGGGGCCAACGGCCTGACTTTC
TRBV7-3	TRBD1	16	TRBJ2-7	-	CASSPSGQGRLHEQYF	TGTGCCAGCAGTCCCTCCGGACAGGGGAGGCTACACGAGCAGTACTTC
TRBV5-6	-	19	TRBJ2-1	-	CASSLLQGSVTRLPNEQFF	TGTGCCAGCAGCTTGTTGCAGGGATCGGTCACAAGACTTCCAAATGAGCAGTTCTTC
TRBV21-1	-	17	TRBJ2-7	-	CASSTGPLAGCSYEQYF	TGTGCCAGCAGCACCGGCCCCCTAGCGGGATGCTCCTACGAGCAGTACTTC
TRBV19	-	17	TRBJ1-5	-	CASIPRGGALSNQPQHF	TGTGCCAGTATCCCCCGAGGGGGTGCGCTTAGCAATCAGCCCCAGCATTTT
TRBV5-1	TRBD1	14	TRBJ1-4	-	CASRTGTGVEKLFF	TGCGCCAGCAGGACCGGGACAGGGGTGGAAAAACTGTTTTTT
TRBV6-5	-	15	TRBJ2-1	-	CASSLLVKKFNEQFF	TGTGCCAGCAGCCTACTAGTAAAAAAGTTCAATGAGCAGTTCTTC
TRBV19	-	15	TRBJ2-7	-	CASSIRSGSSYEQYF	TGTGCCAGTAGTATACGATCCGGGAGCAGCTACGAGCAGTACTTC
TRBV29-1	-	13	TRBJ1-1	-	CSAVRAANTEAFF	TGCAGCGCAGTACGCGCGGCGAACACTGAAGCTTTCTTT
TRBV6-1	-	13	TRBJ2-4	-	CASSEQGKNIQYF	TGTGCCAGCAGTGAACAGGGGAAGAACATTCAGTACTTC
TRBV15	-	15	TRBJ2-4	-	CATSRDGRSLDIQYF	TGTGCCACCAGCAGAGACGGGAGAAGTCTGGACATTCAGTACTTC
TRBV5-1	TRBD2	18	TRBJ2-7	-	CASSLGPLQRGLSYEQYF	TGCGCCAGCAGCTTGGGGCCCCTACAGCGGGGGTTATCCTACGAGCAGTACTTC
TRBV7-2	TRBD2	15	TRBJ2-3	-	CASSASGGGTDTQYF	TGTGCCAGCAGCGCTAGCGGGGGGGGTACAGATACGCAGTATTTT
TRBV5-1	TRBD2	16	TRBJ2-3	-	CASSLEASGRGDTQYF	TGCGCCAGCAGCTTGGAGGCTAGCGGGAGAGGAGATACGCAGTATTTT
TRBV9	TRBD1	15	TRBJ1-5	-	CASSEGQGASQPQHF	TGTGCCAGCAGCGAAGGGCAGGGGGCGAGTCAGCCCCAGCATTTT
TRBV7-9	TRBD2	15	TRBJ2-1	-	CASSFPSGGANEQFF	TGTGCCAGCAGCTTCCCTAGCGGGGGGGCTAATGAGCAGTTCTTC
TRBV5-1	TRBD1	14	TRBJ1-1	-	CASSVSTGGGEAFF	TGCGCCAGCAGCGTATCGACAGGGGGCGGTGAAGCTTTCTTT
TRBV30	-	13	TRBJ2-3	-	CAWSVSGRNTQYF	TGTGCCTGGAGTGTATCTGGGAGGAATACGCAGTATTTT
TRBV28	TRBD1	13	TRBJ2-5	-	CASSPGQGETQYF	TGTGCCAGCAGTCCTGGACAGGGAGAGACCCAGTACTTC
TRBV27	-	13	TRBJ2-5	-	CASSLAGRETQYF	TGTGCCAGCAGTTTAGCGGGGCGTGAGACCCAGTACTTC
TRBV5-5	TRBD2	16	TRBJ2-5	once	CASSFGLAGGGETQYF	TGTGCCAGCAGCTTTGGCCTAGCGGGAGGTGGGGAGACCCAGTACTTC
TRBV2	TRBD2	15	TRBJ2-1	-	CASSVSGSSYNEQFF	TGTGCCAGCAGTGTGAGCGGGAGCTCCTACAATGAGCAGTTCTTC
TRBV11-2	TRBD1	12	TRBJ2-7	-	CASSADRDEQYF	TGTGCCAGCAGCGCAGACAGGGACGAGCAGTACTTC
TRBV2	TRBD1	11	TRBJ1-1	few	CASSTGEQAFF	TGTGCCAGCAGCACAGGGGAGCAGGCTTTCTTT
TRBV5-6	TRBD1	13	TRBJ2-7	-	CASSLGQGNEQYF	TGTGCCAGCAGCTTGGGACAGGGAAACGAGCAGTACTTC
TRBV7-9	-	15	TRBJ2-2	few	CASSPRATNTGELFF	TGTGCCAGCAGCCCTCGAGCTACGAACACCGGGGAGCTGTTTTTT
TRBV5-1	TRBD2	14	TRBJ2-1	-	CASSLRSGTNEQFF	TGCGCCAGCAGCTTGCGTAGCGGGACTAATGAGCAGTTCTTC
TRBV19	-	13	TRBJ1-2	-	CASRRRANYGYTF	TGTGCCAGTAGGAGGAGAGCTAACTATGGCTACACCTTC
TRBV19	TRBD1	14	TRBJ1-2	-	CASMRQGFNYGYTF	TGTGCCAGTATGAGACAGGGATTTAACTATGGCTACACCTTC
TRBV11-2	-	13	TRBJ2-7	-	CASSLERASEQYF	TGTGCCAGCAGCTTAGAACGAGCTTCCGAGCAGTACTTC
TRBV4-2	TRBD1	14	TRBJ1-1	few	CASSQVGQGGEAFF	TGTGCCAGCAGCCAGGTCGGACAGGGGGGAGAAGCTTTCTTT
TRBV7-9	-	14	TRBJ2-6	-	CASSLAAGANGLTF	TGTGCCAGCAGCTTAGCGGCTGGGGCCAACGGCCTGACTTTC
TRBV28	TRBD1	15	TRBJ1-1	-	CASSSTGRGTTEAFF	TGTGCCAGCAGTTCGACAGGGCGAGGGACCACTGAAGCTTTCTTT
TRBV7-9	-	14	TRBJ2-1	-	CASSLTTIDNEQFF	TGTGCCAGCAGCTTGACTACTATCGACAATGAGCAGTTCTTC
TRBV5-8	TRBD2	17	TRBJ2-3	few	CASSLFRASGGTDTQYF	TGTGCCAGCAGCCTGTTTCGAGCTAGCGGGGGGACAGATACGCAGTATTTT
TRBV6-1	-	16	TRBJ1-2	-	CASSGHGGAANYGYTF	TGTGCCAGCAGTGGCCACGGTGGGGCAGCTAACTATGGCTACACCTTC
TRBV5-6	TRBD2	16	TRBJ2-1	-	CASSLLAGGWENEQFF	TGTGCCAGCAGCTTGCTAGCGGGAGGATGGGAAAATGAGCAGTTCTTC
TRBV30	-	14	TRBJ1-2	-	CAWTYQAGPYGYTF	TGTGCCTGGACCTACCAGGCAGGGCCCTATGGCTACACCTTC
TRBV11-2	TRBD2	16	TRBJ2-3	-	CASSLQLAGATDTQYF	TGTGCCAGCAGCTTACAGCTAGCGGGGGCCACAGATACGCAGTATTTT
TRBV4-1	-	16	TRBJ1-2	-	CASSQEGAGVNYGYTF	TGCGCCAGCAGCCAAGAGGGTGCAGGGGTTAACTATGGCTACACCTTC
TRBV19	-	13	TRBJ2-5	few	CASSITAQETQYF	TGTGCCAGTAGTATTACAGCCCAAGAGACCCAGTACTTC
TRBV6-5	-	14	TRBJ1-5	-	CASSYSPRVAAQHF	TGTGCCAGCAGTTACAGTCCGCGGGTGGCGGCCCAGCATTTT
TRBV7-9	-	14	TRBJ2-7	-	CASSPGSGEIEQYF	TGTGCCAGCAGCCCGGGGTCAGGGGAAATCGAGCAGTACTTC
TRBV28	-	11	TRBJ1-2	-	CASRFSGGYTF	TGTGCCAGCAGGTTTTCGGGTGGCTACACCTTC
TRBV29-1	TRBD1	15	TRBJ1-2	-	CSVEYEGQQRNGYTF	TGCAGCGTTGAATATGAGGGACAGCAAAGGAATGGCTACACCTTC